Each of the 18 T cell receptor beta chains below was sequenced from the same sample in a study of persistence of HIV-infected CD4 T cells. Sequencing used immunoSEQ version 4 in survey mode. Assay: immunoSEQ multiplex PCR; the TCRdb copy retains only in-frame clones and omits some. The sample lists just over 40,000 clones; more than 75% were seen once. What these receptors recognize is not known. Cells were stimulated with overlapping HIV-1 Gag 15-mer peptides. CD40L-negative CD69-negative CD45RO-high memory CD4+ T cells were sorted as populations depleted of antigen-responding cells. This specimen was CD4+ T cells sorted from PBMCs after approximately 19-hour stimulation, taken from a patient who received antiretroviral therapy. All receptors derive from an adult man with HIV who was CMV-seropositive.

This rearrangement joins TRBV28 to TRBJ1-2, with a tentative D call TRBD1 (5 bases). V gave up 5 bases and J gave up 4 bases, with 14 bases separating them. The CDR3 totals 14 residues. Germline lookup yields CDR1 MDHEN and CDR2 SYDVKM. CDR3 sequence (DNA): TGTGCCAGCAGTGTGGGGGGGATCCCCTATGGCTACACCTTC. This sequence encodes CASSVGGIPYGYTF.

The CDR3 coding sequence is TGCGCCAGCAGCTTGGCTGACAGGGCTTACACTGAAGCTTTCTTT. This encodes CASSLADRAYTEAFF. The chain couples TRBV5-1 to TRBJ1-1, with TRBD1 identical over 7 bases. The V gene end was trimmed by 0 bases and the J gene end by 3 bases; junction bases not matched to a gene: 5. CDR3 length: 15 amino acids. CDR1 SGHRS and CDR2 YFSETQ come from the germline V gene.

The chain is built from TRBV5-1 and TRBJ2-1, with 10 bases identical to TRBD1. CDR1 is SGHRS and CDR2 is YFSETQ in the germline V gene. The V and J ends lost 3 bases and 5 bases, in that order; junction bases with no gene match: 5. The CDR3 has 15 amino acids. The CDR3, as DNA: TGCGCCAGCAGCTGGGGACAGGGGATTAACAATGAGCAGTTCTTC. It translates to CASSWGQGINNEQFF.

This chain connects TRBV18 to TRBJ2-1; no clear D. The CDR3 runs 13 residues. The V gene's germline CDR1 is KGHSH and CDR2 LQKENI. V lost 2 bases and J lost 4, with 6 bases in between. The CDR3 protein is CASSPSKYNEQFF. The CDR3 bases are TGTGCCAGCTCACCAAGCAAGTACAATGAGCAGTTCTTC.

The V call is TRBV11-2, the J call TRBJ1-2; D is undetermined. The CDR3 totals 13 residues. V lost 3 bases and J lost 3, with 8 bases in between. CDR1 and CDR2 from the germline V gene are SGHAT and FQNNGV. CDR3 amino acids: CASSLETDYGYTF. The CDR3 DNA sequence: TGTGCCAGCAGCTTGGAGACTGACTATGGCTACACCTTC.

This chain links TRBV24-1 with TRBJ1-5; 10 bases align to TRBD1. The CDR3 length is 19 residues. V lost 5 bases and J lost 0; bases outside the gene matches: 12. Per the germline V gene, CDR1 is KGHDR and CDR2 is SFDVKD. This CDR3 reads CATSGLRDRGMVSNQPQHF. The DNA of the CDR3 is TGTGCCACCAGTGGTTTACGGGACAGGGGAATGGTTAGCAATCAGCCCCAGCATTTT.

The V and J genes are TRBV5-4 and TRBJ1-2; D is unclear. Between the trimmed V and J ends, which lost 0 bases and 0 bases, there was a span of 6 bases. CDR1 and CDR2 (germline): SGHNT, YYREEE (reference sequence). The CDR3 is made up of 14 amino acids. CDR3 nucleotides: TGTGCCAGCAGCTTGGAACTGGCTAACTATGGCTACACCTTC. This codes for CASSLELANYGYTF.

The gene calls are TRBV19 and TRBJ2-5; 8 bases line up with TRBD1. This CDR3 contains 13 residues. The V gene end was trimmed by 3 bases and the J gene end by 5 bases; junction bases not matched to a gene: 2. The germline gives CDR1 LNHDA, CDR2 SQIVND (reference sequence). This chain's CDR3 is CASSIRGRETQYF. The CDR3 region has the DNA TGTGCCAGTAGTATCAGGGGGCGGGAGACCCAGTACTTC.

This chain uses TRBV7-2 with TRBJ1-2; maybe TRBD1 (6 bases). The V end lost 4 bases, the J end lost 4 bases, and 22 bases lay between the germline ends. This CDR3 has 17 amino acids. Per the germline V gene, CDR1 is SGHTA and CDR2 is FQGNSA. CDR3 DNA: TGTGCCAGCAGCTCGTCGGGGGGGGGACATCTGTCCTATGGCTACACCTTC. This gives the protein CASSSSGGGHLSYGYTF.

The rearrangement links TRBV9 to TRBJ2-3, with 16 bases that match TRBD2. CDR3 length: 19 residues. V lost 3 bases, J lost 4 bases, and 11 bases stayed unmatched. Germline V gene lookup returns CDR1 SGDLS and CDR2 YYNGEE. The CDR3 DNA reads TGTGCCAGCAGCGGACGCCCCGGGACTAGCGGGAGGGCCGCAGATACGCAGTATTTT. It is translated as CASSGRPGTSGRAADTQYF.

Only a few counts were recorded for this clone. V is TRBV27 and J is TRBJ1-2, with 7 bases identical to TRBD1. Germline CDR1 reads MNHEY; CDR2 reads SMNVEV (reference sequence). V trimming: 6 bases; J trimming: 4 bases; junction bases outside the gene matches: 5. The CDR3 contains 13 residues. The CDR3 DNA is TGTGCCAGCAGAACGACAGGGTCCTATGGCTACACCTTC. Amino acids: CASRTTGSYGYTF.

Here the CDR3 DNA reads TGTGCCATCTGGGGGGAGGGGGGCGGATCACCCCTCCACTTT. It is translated as CAIWGEGGGSPLHF. The chain combines TRBV2 with TRBJ1-6; tentative D call: TRBD1 (6 bases). Germline-derived CDR1 and CDR2 are SNHLY and FYNNEI. CDR3 length: 14 residues. V lost 10 bases and J 10 bases, leaving 20 bases between the germline ends.

This chain connects TRBV30 to TRBJ2-7, with D perhaps TRBD1 or TRBD2 (6 bases each). Trimming removed 3 bases at V and 2 bases at J, with 14 bases between. The V gene's germline CDR1 is GTSNPN and CDR2 SVGIG (reference sequence). There are 14 residues in the CDR3. The CDR3 sequence is CAWSWEEGAYEQYF. In DNA, the CDR3 is TGTGCCTGGAGCTGGGAGGAGGGGGCCTACGAGCAGTACTTC.

The gene calls are TRBV6-1 and TRBJ2-7, with D possibly matching TRBD1 (5 bases). CDR3 length: 14 amino acids. The ends were cut back, 5 bases at V and 5 bases at J, with 16 bases in the middle. Germline CDR1 is MNHNS and CDR2 is SASEGT. CDR3 loop: CASSSSPRGHEQYF. The CDR3 bases are TGTGCCAGCAGTTCTTCACCTAGGGGCCACGAGCAGTACTTC.

This clone was recorded a few times. This chain uses TRBV6-1 with TRBJ1-5; D gene uncertain. The ends were cut back, 5 bases at V and 4 bases at J, with 9 bases in the middle. The CDR3 loop spans 13 amino acids. Germline values: CDR1 MNHNS, CDR2 SASEGT. CDR3 nucleotides: TGTGCCAGCAGTCCTCCGGGGAATCAGCCCCAGCATTTT. Translation gives CASSPPGNQPQHF.

The chain is built from TRBV20-1 and TRBJ2-5; D perhaps matches TRBD2 (5 bases). The V gene's germline CDR1 is DFQATT and CDR2 SNEGSKA (reference sequence). Trimming left V 3 bases short and J 1 base short, with 9 bases between. The CDR3 is made up of 13 amino acids. CDR3 sequence: CSASTRVQETQYF. In DNA, the CDR3 is TGCAGTGCTAGTACGCGGGTCCAAGAGACCCAGTACTTC.

This clone was detected only once. The junction differs from germline at one of its ends, possibly a read error. J is TRBJ2-3 and V is TRBV7-7, with D tentatively TRBD1 (6 bases). Germline loops: CDR1 SSHAT, CDR2 FNYEAQ (reference sequence). This CDR3 has 15 residues. The CDR3 nucleotides read TGTGCTAGCAGCCTTGGACAGAAAACAACAGATACGCAGTATTTT. Amino acids: CASSLGQKTTDTQYF.

The chain recombines TRBV4-2 with TRBJ2-2; D tentatively fits TRBD1 or TRBD2 (5 bases each). The CDR3 has 21 amino acids. Germline V lookup: CDR1 LGHNA, CDR2 YNFKEQ. V dropped 1 base and J dropped 0 bases, with 24 bases sitting between them. The CDR3 DNA is TGTGCCAGCAGCCAAGTCCTTCCCGGGACGCAGCTTTTTACGAACACCGGGGAGCTGTTTTTT. Protein product: CASSQVLPGTQLFTNTGELFF.